This passage covers 27 T cell receptor beta chains from one sample sequenced in a study of cytomegalovirus exposure and HLA in healthy donors. Assay: immunoSEQ multiplex PCR; the TCRdb copy retains only in-frame clones and omits some. The table has roughly 200,000 clones, about 89% seen once. Sequenced sample: PBMCs. The receptors were gathered from a man aged 30-40 years in good health and CMV-seropositive.

The chain recombines TRBV7-8 with TRBJ1-2; D remains ambiguous. V was clipped by 4 bases and J by 4 bases, with 10 bases between them. The germline gives CDR1 SGHVS, CDR2 FQNEAQ. The CDR3 is 13 residues long. CDR3 amino acids: CASSSLPPYGYTF. The CDR3 region has the DNA TGTGCCAGCAGCTCCCTCCCGCCCTATGGCTACACCTTC.

In DNA, the CDR3 is TGTGCCAGCAGCTTACGACAGGCCAGGGATTCACCCCTCCACTTT. Its protein product is CASSLRQARDSPLHF. The genes are TRBV7-9 and TRBJ1-6, with D possibly matching TRBD1 (6 bases). The CDR3 extends over 15 amino acids. The germline V gene has CDR1 SEHNR and CDR2 FQNEAQ (reference sequence). Trimming stripped 2 bases from V and 8 bases from J, with 13 bases between.

Sample share makes this clone medium-sized (0.01 to 0.1%). CDR3 nucleotides: TGTGCCAGCAGCGCTGCTAGCGGGAGCTGGGAGACCCAGTACTTC. This gives the protein CASSAASGSWETQYF. The chain couples TRBV7-9 to TRBJ2-5, with 10 bases fitting TRBD2. The CDR3 runs 15 residues. Per the germline V gene, CDR1 is SEHNR and CDR2 is FQNEAQ (reference sequence). V shed 5 bases and J 5 bases; nucleotides not matched to a gene: 8.

The rearrangement uses TRBV9 and TRBJ2-1; 10 bases line up with TRBD2. J was trimmed by 4 bases and V by 3 bases; bases with no gene match: 7. The CDR3 sequence is 16 residues long. The germline gives CDR1 SGDLS, CDR2 YYNGEE. The chain's CDR3 is CASSGVGLAFYNEQFF. The CDR3 bases are TGTGCCAGCAGCGGAGTGGGACTAGCGTTTTACAATGAGCAGTTCTTC.

The chain carries TRBV7-6 and TRBJ2-2; 8 bases map to TRBD1. CDR1 is SGHVS, CDR2 FNYEAQ, per germline. CDR3 length: 14 amino acids. Germline trimming cut 5 bases from V and 7 bases from J; bases unmatched to any gene: 6. Here the CDR3 reads CASSPGTGGGELFF. The CDR3 nucleotides are TGTGCCAGCAGCCCCGGGACAGGCGGCGGGGAGCTGTTTTTT.

The V gene is TRBV6-5, the J gene TRBJ1-4; D is possibly TRBD1 (5 bases). In germline, CDR1 is MNHEY, CDR2 SVGAGI. The CDR3 loop spans 15 amino acids. Trimming pared 0 bases from V and 7 bases from J, leaving 12 bases between. CDR3 DNA sequence: TGTGCCAGCAGTTACTCCCGGGGGAGGACTGAAAAACTGTTTTTT. Its protein product is CASSYSRGRTEKLFF.

The rearrangement links TRBV30 to TRBJ2-3; TRBD2 aligns across 11 bases. The CDR3 is 14 residues long. Germline values: CDR1 GTSNPN, CDR2 SVGIG (reference sequence). J lost 10 bases, V lost 0 bases, and 6 bases had no gene match. CDR3 in DNA: TGTGCCTGGAGTGTTAGCGGGGGGGCCACCTCGCAGTATTTT. Its protein is CAWSVSGGATSQYF.

This rearrangement joins TRBV11-2 to TRBJ2-3; 7 bases are shared with TRBD2. This CDR3 contains 15 residues. With V trimmed by 2 bases and J by 3 bases, 5 bases remained unmatched. Germline V lookup: CDR1 SGHAT, CDR2 FQNNGV. The CDR3: CASSLSAGETDTQYF. For the CDR3, the DNA is TGTGCCAGCAGCTTATCGGCGGGAGAGACAGATACGCAGTATTTT.

This chain uses TRBV9 with TRBJ2-3, with 7 bases aligning to TRBD2. CDR1 is SGDLS, CDR2 YYNGEE, per germline. There are 15 residues in the CDR3. V was clipped by 2 bases and J by 4 bases; unmatched bases: 7. The CDR3 loop is CASSVRSGEADTQYF. CDR3 sequence (DNA): TGTGCCAGCAGCGTTCGGAGCGGGGAGGCAGATACGCAGTATTTT.

V usage is TRBV7-2 and J usage is TRBJ2-5; the D call may be TRBD1 or TRBD2 (5 bases each). Germline assignment: CDR1 SGHTA and CDR2 FQGNSA. Trimming stripped 1 base from V and 5 bases from J, with 23 bases between. The CDR3 has 18 residues. CDR3 in amino acids: CASSLDLRGVESNETQYF. CDR3 coding DNA: TGTGCCAGCAGCTTAGATTTAAGGGGAGTAGAGTCCAATGAGACCCAGTACTTC. The full variable domain, completed using reference TRBV7-2 and TRBJ2-5, is GAGVSQSPSNKVTEKGKDVELRCDPISGHTALYWYRQSLGQGLEFLIYFQGNSAPDKSGLPSDRFSAERTGGSVSTLTIQRTQQEDSAVYLCASSLDLRGVESNETQYFGPGTRLLVL.

The chain recombines TRBV5-1 with TRBJ2-3; 7 bases match TRBD1. With V trimmed by 6 bases and J by 3 bases, 7 bases remained unmatched. The CDR3 sequence is 14 residues long. CDR1 is SGHRS, CDR2 YFSETQ, per germline. CDR3 nucleotide sequence: TGCGCCAGCACACTACAGGGGCTTACAGATACGCAGTATTTT. As protein: CASTLQGLTDTQYF.

The chain combines TRBV28 with TRBJ2-7; D assignment may be TRBD1 or TRBD2 (5 bases each). There are 21 residues in the CDR3. V lost 5 bases and J lost 0, with 32 bases in between. The germline V gene encodes CDR1 MDHEN and CDR2 SYDVKM. The CDR3 protein is CASSLSVVWGDSPYSSYEQYF. CDR3 nucleotide sequence: TGTGCCAGCAGTCTTAGCGTCGTGTGGGGCGACAGCCCATACAGCTCCTACGAGCAGTACTTC.

Here the CDR3 reads CASSDRGETQYF. The CDR3 bases are TGTGCTAGTTCGGACCGAGGGGAGACCCAGTACTTC. The chain is built from TRBV12-5 and TRBJ2-5, with D possibly being TRBD2 (5 bases). The CDR3 covers 12 residues. Trimming pared 8 bases from V and 5 bases from J, leaving 12 bases between. Germline lookup yields CDR1 LGHNT and CDR2 FRNRAP.

The rearrangement uses TRBV6-1 and TRBJ1-1; D is unclear. The V end was cut by 7 bases, the J end by 0 bases, with 9 bases between. The CDR3 has 13 residues. In germline, CDR1 is MNHNS, CDR2 SASEGT. CDR3 residues: CASKGSVNTEAFF. CDR3 in DNA: TGTGCCAGCAAAGGCTCGGTGAACACTGAAGCTTTCTTT.

This clone showed up just once. The rearrangement uses TRBV10-3 and TRBJ2-7; 10 bases align to TRBD1. The V gene's germline CDR1 is ENHRY and CDR2 SYGVKD. J gave up 6 bases and V 4 bases, and 6 bases lay outside the gene matches. This CDR3 comprises 14 residues. The CDR3 is CAISAGTGVTEQYF. The CDR3 nucleotides are TGTGCCATCAGTGCCGGGACAGGGGTGACCGAGCAGTACTTC.

J is TRBJ1-2 and V is TRBV6-1, with D possibly being TRBD1 (5 bases). Looked up from germline, CDR1 is MNHNS and CDR2 is SASEGT. V lost 4 bases and J lost 3, with 15 bases in between. CDR3 length equals 15 residues. Written as DNA, the CDR3 is TGTGCCAGCAGTGTGTTTGGGCAGGGAGACTATGGCTACACCTTC. Its protein product is CASSVFGQGDYGYTF.

CDR3 sequence: CASAITDTQYF. CDR3 nucleotides: TGTGCCAGTGCGATCACAGATACGCAGTATTTT. The rearrangement uses TRBV19 and TRBJ2-3; no firm D call. Trimming shortened V by 8 bases and J by 2 bases, and 5 bases separated the two germline ends. This CDR3 is 11 amino acids long. Germline V gives CDR1 LNHDA, CDR2 SQIVND (reference sequence).

This clone was counted a few times. The chain links TRBV5-1 to TRBJ1-2, with TRBD1 matching 11 bases. J gave up 7 bases and V 4 bases, and 9 bases lay outside the gene matches. Germline CDR1 reads SGHRS; CDR2 reads YFSETQ. The CDR3 totals 15 residues. As DNA, the CDR3 is TGCGCCAGCAGCACCGGACAGGGGGCGCTTTTTGGCTACACCTTC. This translates into CASSTGQGALFGYTF.

The chain is built from TRBV5-7 and TRBJ2-4, with D perhaps TRBD1 (5 bases). TRBV5-7 is placed among ORFs of uncertain function. Trimming removed 0 bases at V and 0 bases at J, with 13 bases between. This CDR3 comprises 17 residues. The CDR3 DNA follows: TGTGCCAGCAGCTTGGCCCCTAGGACAATAGCCAAAAACATTCAGTACTTC. Translating it yields CASSLAPRTIAKNIQYF.

The chain recombines TRBV7-9 with TRBJ2-1, with D perhaps matching TRBD1 (5 bases). The CDR3 is made up of 14 amino acids. Germline V gene data show CDR1 as SEHNR and CDR2 as FQNEAQ (reference sequence). V lost 3 bases, J lost 6 bases, and 12 bases lay in between. This CDR3 is CASSFWQGRNEQFF. Here the CDR3 DNA reads TGTGCCAGCAGCTTTTGGCAGGGTCGCAATGAGCAGTTCTTC.

This chain links TRBV4-3 with TRBJ1-2; a weak D match, TRBD1 (6 bases). V was cut by 4 bases and J by 7 bases, with 19 bases left in between. The CDR3 consists of 15 residues. Per the germline V gene, CDR1 is LGHNA and CDR2 is YSLEER. Here the CDR3 DNA reads TGCGCCAGCAGCCTTTCGAGGACAGATCCACTTGGCTACACCTTC. Protein: CASSLSRTDPLGYTF.

The CDR3 region has the DNA TGCGCCAGCAGTGAGTCTCGGGACAGGGGAACCGGGGAGCTGTTTTTT. Translation gives CASSESRDRGTGELFF. The V and J genes are TRBV10-2 and TRBJ2-2, with TRBD1 identical over 10 bases. The CDR3 has 16 amino acids. Losses at the gene ends were 0 bases for V and 5 bases for J; bases not matched to a gene: 3. CDR1 is WSHSY and CDR2 is SAAADI in the germline V gene.

The CDR3 loop reads CASSYRGRWEQYF. The CDR3 bases are TGTGCCAGCAGTTACAGGGGGCGGTGGGAGCAGTACTTC. V gene TRBV6-5 combines with J gene TRBJ2-7; 7 bases are a match to TRBD1. With 2 bases clipped from V and 7 bases from J, the junction kept 5 bases outside the gene matches. The CDR3 contains 13 residues. Looked up from germline, CDR1 is MNHEY and CDR2 is SVGAGI.

The genes are TRBV7-3 and TRBJ2-2; no definite D call. V was clipped by 5 bases and J by 2 bases, with 6 bases between them. The CDR3 totals 13 residues. Germline V gives CDR1 SGHTA, CDR2 FQGTGA. CDR3 bases: TGTGCCAGCAGCGAGTATAACACCGGGGAGCTGTTTTTT. This sequence encodes CASSEYNTGELFF.

This clone was detected once. The chain uses TRBV4-1 and TRBJ2-5; the match to TRBD2 covers 9 bases. Trimming removed 1 base from V and 4 bases from J; junction bases left unmatched: 13. Germline V gene sequence: CDR1 MGHRA, CDR2 YSYEKL. CDR3 length: 18 amino acids. The CDR3: CASSQGGLGGGAAETQYF. The CDR3 DNA is TGCGCCAGCAGCCAAGGTGGCCTCGGCGGGGGGGCCGCAGAGACCCAGTACTTC.

The rearrangement joins TRBV4-3 to TRBJ2-5; the D gene is possibly TRBD2 (7 bases). Germline V gives CDR1 LGHNA, CDR2 YSLEER. The germline V and J ends were trimmed by 8 bases and 4 bases, with 20 bases remaining between them. This CDR3 contains 15 residues. The DNA of the CDR3 is TGCGCCAGCTCCGAAGGGGGGGGGCTTTCAGAGACCCAGTACTTC. Its protein product is CASSEGGGLSETQYF.

The rearrangement joins TRBV6-5 to TRBJ2-5, with 8 bases identical to TRBD2. Germline-derived CDR1 and CDR2 are MNHEY and SVGAGI. The trim removed 4 bases at V and 5 bases at J, leaving 9 bases unmatched. This CDR3 is 15 amino acids long. DNA for the CDR3: TGTGCCAGCAGTTTGATGCGGGGGGTAGGGGAGACCCAGTACTTC. Translated, it gives CASSLMRGVGETQYF.